Below, one T cell receptor (beta chain) is given with its context. Antigen unknown. These data come from a study of persistence of HIV-infected CD4 T cells. The stimulus was an HIV-1 Gag 15-mer peptide pool, roughly 1 ug/peptide/mL. CD40L-negative CD69-negative CD45RO-high memory CD4+ T cells were sorted as populations depleted of antigen-responding cells. Stimulated PBMCs had first been depleted of CD8+ T cells. The libraries were made with immunoSEQ version 4 in survey mode. Template was genomic DNA at roughly 9.3 ng/uL, with up to about 1 ug used per sample. The assay was immunoSEQ multiplex PCR, and TCRdb's table has in-frame clones only and misses some. This table has some 58,000 clones, about four fifths appearing once. The source was CD4+ T cells sorted from PBMCs after roughly 20-hour stimulation, collected from a patient who received antiretroviral therapy. The clonotype originates from an adult man with HIV who was CMV-seropositive.

The CDR3 sequence: CASTGVGSYGYTF. The CDR3, as DNA: TGTGCCAGCACTGGAGTGGGGAGCTATGGCTACACCTTC. V is TRBV2 and J is TRBJ1-2; D gene uncertain. The CDR3 is made up of 13 amino acids. Trimming took 7 bases from V and 4 from J, leaving 13 bases between them. CDR1 is SNHLY, CDR2 FYNNEI, per germline.